This T cell receptor (beta chain) comes out of a study of blood T cell repertoires in COVID-19. The CDR3 covers 15 residues. V dropped 4 bases and J dropped 0 bases, with 13 bases sitting between them. The V gene's germline CDR1 is SNHLY and CDR2 FYNNEI. Produced via immunoSEQ multiplex PCR; TCRdb's table is partial and in-frame only. Seen here are about 160,000 clones, approximately 84% observed once, and the top ten hold about a fifth. This clonotype originated in a woman older than 75 with acute or convalescent COVID-19. This chain links TRBV2 with TRBJ2-7, with D hard to call. The sequenced material came from peripheral blood. In nucleotides, the CDR3 is TGTGCCAGCAGTGTAAATTCGGGTGGCTCCTACGAGCAGTACTTC. This encodes CASSVNSGGSYEQYF.